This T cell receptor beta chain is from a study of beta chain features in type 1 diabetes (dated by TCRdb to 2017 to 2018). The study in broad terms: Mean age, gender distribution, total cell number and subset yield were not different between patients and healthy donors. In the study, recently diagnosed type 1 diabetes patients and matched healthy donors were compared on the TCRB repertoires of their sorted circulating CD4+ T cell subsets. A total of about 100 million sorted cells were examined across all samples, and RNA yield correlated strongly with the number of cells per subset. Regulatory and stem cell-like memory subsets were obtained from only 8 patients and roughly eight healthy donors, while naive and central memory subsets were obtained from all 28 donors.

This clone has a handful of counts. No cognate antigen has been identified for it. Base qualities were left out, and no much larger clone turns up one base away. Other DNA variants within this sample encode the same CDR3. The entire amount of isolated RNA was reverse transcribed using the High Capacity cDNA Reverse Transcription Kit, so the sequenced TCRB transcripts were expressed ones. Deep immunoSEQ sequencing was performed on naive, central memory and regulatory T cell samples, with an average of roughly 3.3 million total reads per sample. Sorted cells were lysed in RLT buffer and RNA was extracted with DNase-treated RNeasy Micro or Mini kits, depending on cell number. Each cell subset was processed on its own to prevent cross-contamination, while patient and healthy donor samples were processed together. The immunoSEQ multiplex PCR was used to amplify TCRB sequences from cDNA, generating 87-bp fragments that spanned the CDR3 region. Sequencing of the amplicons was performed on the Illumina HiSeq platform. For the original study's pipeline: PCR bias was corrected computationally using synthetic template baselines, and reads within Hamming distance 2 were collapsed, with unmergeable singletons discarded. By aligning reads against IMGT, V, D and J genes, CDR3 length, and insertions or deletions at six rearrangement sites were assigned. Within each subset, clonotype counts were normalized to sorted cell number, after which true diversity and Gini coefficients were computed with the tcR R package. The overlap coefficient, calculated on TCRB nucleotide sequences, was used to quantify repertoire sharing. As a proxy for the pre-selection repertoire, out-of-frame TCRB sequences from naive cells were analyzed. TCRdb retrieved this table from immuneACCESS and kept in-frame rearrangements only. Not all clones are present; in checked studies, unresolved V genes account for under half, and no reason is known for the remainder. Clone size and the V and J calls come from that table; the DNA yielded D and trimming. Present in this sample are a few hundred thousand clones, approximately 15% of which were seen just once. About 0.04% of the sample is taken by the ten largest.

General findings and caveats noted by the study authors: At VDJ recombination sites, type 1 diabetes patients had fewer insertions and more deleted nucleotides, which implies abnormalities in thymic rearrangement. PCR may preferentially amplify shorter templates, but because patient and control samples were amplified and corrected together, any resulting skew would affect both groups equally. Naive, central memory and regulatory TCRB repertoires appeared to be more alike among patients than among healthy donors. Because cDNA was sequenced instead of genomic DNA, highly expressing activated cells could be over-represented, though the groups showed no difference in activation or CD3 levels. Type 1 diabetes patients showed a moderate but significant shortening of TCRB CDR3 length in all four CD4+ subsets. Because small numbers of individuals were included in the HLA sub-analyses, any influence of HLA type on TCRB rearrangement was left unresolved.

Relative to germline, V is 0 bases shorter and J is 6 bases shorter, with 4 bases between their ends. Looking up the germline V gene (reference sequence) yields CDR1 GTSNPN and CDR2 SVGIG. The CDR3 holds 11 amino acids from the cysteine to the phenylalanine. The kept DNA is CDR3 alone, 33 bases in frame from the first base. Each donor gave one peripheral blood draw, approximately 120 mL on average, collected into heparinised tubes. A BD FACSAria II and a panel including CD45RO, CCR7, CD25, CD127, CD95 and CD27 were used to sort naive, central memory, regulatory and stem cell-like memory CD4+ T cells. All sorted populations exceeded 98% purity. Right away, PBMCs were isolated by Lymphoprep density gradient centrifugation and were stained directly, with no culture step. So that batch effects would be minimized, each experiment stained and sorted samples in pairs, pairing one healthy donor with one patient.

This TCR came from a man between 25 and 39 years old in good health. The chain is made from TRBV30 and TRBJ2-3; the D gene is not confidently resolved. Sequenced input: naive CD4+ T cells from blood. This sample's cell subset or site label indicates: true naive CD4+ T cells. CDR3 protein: CAWSVVDTQYF. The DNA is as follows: TGTGCCTGGAGTGTAGTGGATACGCAGTATTTT.